This TCR beta chain came from a study of CD8+CD57+ T cells in acquired aplastic anemia. A word on this clonotype: Its cognate antigen is unknown.

Patients chosen for sequencing had CD8+CD57+ cells that had expanded, as shown by flow cytometry. TCR beta VDJ and CDR3 profiling used genomic DNA as template. Via MiXCR, TCRdb re-called the reads, giving one row per CDR3 protein. This sample has around 150,000 distinct CDR3 sequences, with 65% to 75% found just once. Regarding the study as a whole: Patients had about 31 CD8+ CDR3 sequences in common with controls (the shared set). Between the patient and control groups, CD8+ Simpson's diversity did not differ significantly.

CDR3 size: 13 residues. V was pared by 6 bases and J by 4 bases, with 6 bases of the junction left unmatched. Germline V gives CDR1 SNHLY, CDR2 FYNNEI. This receptor was identified in a human donor with aplastic anemia. Sequencing was carried out using sorted CD4+, CD8+, or CD8+CD57+ T cells (not recorded which) from PBMCs. This chain links TRBV2 with TRBJ2-7; 7 bases agree with TRBD2. CDR3 loop: CASRAEGLYEQYF. CDR3 DNA sequence: TGTGCCAGCAGGGCCGAGGGACTATACGAGCAGTACTTC. The full variable domain, rest sourced from reference TRBV2 and TRBJ2-7, is EPEVTQTPSHQVTQMGQEVILRCVPISNHLYFYWYRQILGQKVEFLVSFYNNEISEKSEIFDDQFSVERPDGSNFTLKIRSTKLEDSAMYFCASRAEGLYEQYFGPGTRLTVT.